This T cell receptor (beta chain) was obtained from a study of chemoradiotherapy in HPV16-positive cancers. Findings and caveats of the study: Better recurrence-free survival went with HPV-responsive T-cell expansion in HPV16-positive patients. The functional HPV-specific definition rests on just a couple of HPV16-positive patients. Candidate HPV-specific clones and E7-related TCR motifs grew in tumor during treatment.

Using immunoSEQ multiplex PCR, the repertoire was profiled, and TCRdb retains in-frame clones only, with some absent. This sample has roughly 25,000 clones; approximately 93% occur once, and the top ten carry roughly 2.8%. Germline CDR1 and CDR2: SGHRS and YFSETQ. The CDR3 is 14 amino acids. The V and J ends lost 4 bases and 4 bases respectively, with 14 bases between them. Worth noting for this clone: The antigen is unknown.

The receptor was isolated from a human donor with HPV-associated anogenital cancer. Sample collection occurred from a patient who underwent chemoradiotherapy. The chain employs TRBV5-1 and TRBJ1-2, with D perhaps TRBD1 (5 bases). CDR3 region: CASSPSTVTYGYTF. The CDR3 bases are TGCGCCAGCAGCCCGTCGACAGTTACCTATGGCTACACCTTC.